This T cell receptor beta chain stems from a study of Ad26.COV2.S vaccination and SARS-CoV-2 variants. General study results and limits: The authors reported substantial breadth in spike-specific CD8+ and CD4+ T cell responses after vaccination.

CDR3 length: 15 residues. Trimming removed 6 bases from V and 7 bases from J, with 18 bases in between. In germline, CDR1 is MDHEN, CDR2 SYDVKM. Points on this clone: Its matching antigen is unknown.

Treatment here: around 19 received Ad26.COV2.S at low or high dose, single or two shots; about 5 received placebo; per-sample allocation not given. Sampling occurred on day 63 after the first vaccine or placebo injection. Clones were read by immunoSEQ multiplex PCR, and TCRdb kept only the in-frame ones, dropping some. Among roughly 420,000 clones listed, roughly 90% were seen once. The rearrangement joins TRBV28 to TRBJ2-2; D is unresolved. This material consisted of peripheral blood, taken in a trial of Ad26.COV2.S vaccine versus placebo. The clonotype was recovered from a person between 18 and 65 years old who received the Ad26.COV2.S COVID-19 vaccine or a placebo. CDR3 sequence: CASRQGNSNGGELFF. CDR3 DNA: TGTGCCAGCAGACAAGGGAATTCAAACGGCGGGGAGCTGTTTTTT.